This TCR beta chain comes out of a study of cytomegalovirus exposure and HLA in healthy donors. With 60 Vbeta and 13 Jbeta primers, the PCR was carried out. Profiling relied on immunoSEQ multiplex PCR, and the TCRdb table lists in-frame clones only, not all of them. The top ten clones hold around 1.4% of a sample with more than 150,000 clones, 79% of them seen once. This clone appeared a single time. What it recognizes is unknown. Per germline, CDR1 MNHNS and CDR2 SASEGT. The CDR3 has 14 amino acids. Trimming took off 0 bases at V and 6 bases at J, with 10 bases between the two ends. Points from the study as a whole: A few CMV-associated chains were confirmed in vitro to be specific for CMV antigens. Rare TCR sequences predominated, though certain public TCRs were found in many donors.

The sequence came from a girl under 18 in good health and CMV-seropositive. The chain joins TRBV6-1 to TRBJ2-3; possible D gene TRBD2, 7 bases. Sequencing was done on a sample of PBMCs. CDR3 sequence (DNA): TGTGCCAGCAGTGAAGCAGGGGGGGCCGATACGCAGTATTTT. This gives the protein CASSEAGGADTQYF.